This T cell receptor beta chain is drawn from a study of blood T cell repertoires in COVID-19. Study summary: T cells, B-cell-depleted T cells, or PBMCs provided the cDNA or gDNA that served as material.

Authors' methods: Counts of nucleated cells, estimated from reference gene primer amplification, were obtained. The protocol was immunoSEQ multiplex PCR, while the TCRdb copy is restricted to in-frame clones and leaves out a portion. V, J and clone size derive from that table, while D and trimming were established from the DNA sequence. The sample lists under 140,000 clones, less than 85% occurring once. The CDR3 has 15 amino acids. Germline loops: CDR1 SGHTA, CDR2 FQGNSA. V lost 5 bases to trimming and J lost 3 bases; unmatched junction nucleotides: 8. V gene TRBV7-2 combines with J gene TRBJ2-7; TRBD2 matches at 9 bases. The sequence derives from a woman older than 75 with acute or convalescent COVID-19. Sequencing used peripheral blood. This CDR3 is CASSARGSGSYEQYF. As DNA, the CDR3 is TGTGCCAGCAGCGCCCGGGGTAGCGGGAGCTACGAGCAGTACTTC.